These 32 T cell receptor beta chains were sequenced from one sample in a study of radiotherapy plus CTLA-4 blockade in lung cancer. The data were produced by immunoSEQ multiplex PCR, yet TCRdb's version contains in-frame clones alone and is incomplete. The data contain more than 95,000 clones, roughly 74% of them singletons. Sequencing used peripheral blood, obtained from a patient treated with radiotherapy plus ipilimumab. Source of these receptors: a human donor with non-small cell lung cancer who had a partial response to radiotherapy plus ipilimumab.

V and J are TRBV7-9 and TRBJ2-5, with no clear D. This CDR3 is 14 amino acids long. The germline V gene encodes CDR1 SEHNR and CDR2 FQNEAQ (reference sequence). V lost 2 bases and J 1 base, leaving 8 bases between the germline ends. The CDR3 DNA sequence: TGTGCCAGCAGCTTATCTCACGGCCAAGAGACCCAGTACTTC. It yields the protein CASSLSHGQETQYF. The full variable domain, its missing parts supplied by reference TRBV7-9 and TRBJ2-5, is DTGVSQNPRHKITKRGQNVTFRCDPISEHNRLYWYRQTLGQGPEFLTYFQNEAQLEKSRLLSDRFSAERPKGSFSTLEIQRTEQGDSAMYLCASSLSHGQETQYFGPGTRLLVL.

The V call is TRBV19, the J call TRBJ2-2; TRBD1 matches 8 bases. Trimming cost V 10 bases and J 2 bases; bases outside gene matches: 6. The CDR3 contains 14 residues. Looked up from germline, CDR1 is LNHDA and CDR2 is SQIVND (reference sequence). DNA for the CDR3: TGTGCCACCTTCGACAGGGGCAACACCGGGGAGCTGTTTTTT. It yields the protein CATFDRGNTGELFF.

This clone was counted between two and nine times. The V gene is TRBV6-6, the J gene TRBJ1-5, with D tentatively TRBD1 (6 bases). V was shortened by 5 bases and J by 7 bases, with 21 bases between the two germline ends. Germline V gene data show CDR1 as MNHNY and CDR2 as SVGAGI (reference sequence). There are 16 residues in the CDR3. The CDR3 here is CASSTMRGGAWQPQHF. The CDR3 coding sequence is TGTGCCAGCAGTACAATGCGTGGGGGGGCGTGGCAGCCCCAGCATTTT.

The rearrangement uses TRBV7-2 and TRBJ2-1, with 10 bases aligning to TRBD2. The length of the CDR3 is 15 residues. Germline CDR1 SGHTA, CDR2 FQGNSA. J lost 8 bases, V lost 2 bases, and 6 bases had no gene match. The CDR3 DNA follows: TGTGCCAGCAGCTTACCTAGCGGGAGTACGGATGAGCAGTTCTTC. It codes for CASSLPSGSTDEQFF.

This clone has more than one count but fewer than ten. The chain links TRBV7-2 to TRBJ2-1; 8 bases line up with TRBD1. Germline V gives CDR1 SGHTA, CDR2 FQGNSA. The trim removed 4 bases at V and 6 bases at J, leaving 2 bases unmatched. CDR3 length equals 13 residues. CDR3 nucleotides: TGTGCCAGCAGCTACGGGACAGGCAATGAGCAGTTCTTC. It is translated as CASSYGTGNEQFF.

This clone was counted between two and nine times. The J gene is TRBJ2-3, the V gene TRBV5-1; 8 nucleotides match TRBD2. The germline V gene has CDR1 SGHRS and CDR2 YFSETQ. J gave up 1 base and V 4 bases, and 2 bases lay outside the gene matches. The length of the CDR3 is 14 residues. For the CDR3, the DNA is TGCGCCAGCAGCATGACTAGCGGCACAGATACGCAGTATTTT. Translating gives CASSMTSGTDTQYF.

The chain is built from TRBV11-2 and TRBJ2-1; 7 bases map to TRBD1. The CDR3 is 14 residues long. The germline V gene has CDR1 SGHAT and CDR2 FQNNGV. The J segment lost 5 bases and the V segment lost 6 bases, leaving 7 bases of the junction unmatched. The CDR3 nucleotides read TGTGCCAGCAGTAGCAGGGGGAACCACAATGAGCAGTTCTTC. As protein: CASSSRGNHNEQFF.

The chain recombines TRBV4-3 with TRBJ1-2; 8 bases agree with TRBD1. The CDR3 contains 18 residues. Germline V gene sequence: CDR1 LGHNA, CDR2 YSLEER. J was trimmed by 4 bases and V by 0 bases; bases with no gene match: 13. The CDR3 here is CASSQDLARDRLFYGYTF. The CDR3 DNA reads TGCGCCAGCAGCCAAGATCTGGCCCGGGACAGGTTATTCTATGGCTACACCTTC.

The CDR3, as DNA: TGCAGCGGTTCCAACAATGAGCAGTTCTTC. Translation gives CSGSNNEQFF. The chain combines TRBV29-1 with TRBJ2-1; D is ambiguous. From germline, CDR1 is SQVTM and CDR2 ANQGSEA. The V and J ends lost 7 bases and 5 bases respectively, with 6 bases between them. This CDR3 region has 10 residues.

The chain is built from TRBV6-1 and TRBJ2-4, with a tentative D call TRBD1 (5 bases). Trimming took 8 bases from V and 8 from J, leaving 16 bases between them. The CDR3 length is 13 residues. Germline assignment: CDR1 MNHNS and CDR2 SASEGT. This CDR3 reads CASGAEVQDIQYF. The CDR3 DNA reads as TGTGCCAGCGGGGCAGAGGTCCAGGACATTCAGTACTTC.

The chain joins TRBV5-1 to TRBJ2-7; tentatively, D is TRBD1 (5 bases). The length of the CDR3 is 16 residues. V was shortened by 0 bases and J by 2 bases, with 15 bases between the two germline ends. Germline loops: CDR1 SGHRS, CDR2 YFSETQ. The CDR3 loop is CASSLAMTAGAYEQYF. CDR3 sequence (DNA): TGCGCCAGCAGCTTGGCCATGACAGCTGGGGCCTACGAGCAGTACTTC.

The gene calls are TRBV25-1 and TRBJ1-3; D is ambiguous. The V end lost 3 bases, the J end lost 2 bases, and 11 bases lay between the germline ends. The CDR3 contains 15 residues. Germline CDR1 MGHDK, CDR2 SYGVNS. For the CDR3, the DNA is TGTGCCAGCAGTGAGACCTTTGGGCCTGGAAACACCATATATTTT. Amino acids: CASSETFGPGNTIYF.

The chain is built from TRBV19 and TRBJ2-6; 10 bases align to TRBD1. The trim removed 9 bases at V and 0 bases at J, leaving 5 bases unmatched. This CDR3 is built from 16 residues. Germline CDR1 and CDR2: LNHDA and SQIVND (reference sequence). DNA of the CDR3: TGTGCCAGCGGGACAGGGGAGGGCTCTGGGGCCAACGTCCTGACTTTC. It encodes CASGTGEGSGANVLTF.

The rearrangement links TRBV7-9 to TRBJ2-5; 11 bases line up with TRBD1. V trimming: 5 bases; J trimming: 0 bases; junction bases outside the gene matches: 5. The CDR3 runs 16 residues. Germline loops: CDR1 SEHNR, CDR2 FQNEAQ (reference sequence). The CDR3 DNA sequence: TGTGCCAGCAGCCCCTGGACAGGGGGCCACCAAGAGACCCAGTACTTC. Its translation: CASSPWTGGHQETQYF. Based on the CDR3 plus reference TRBV7-9 and TRBJ2-5, the full variable domain is DTGVSQNPRHKITKRGQNVTFRCDPISEHNRLYWYRQTLGQGPEFLTYFQNEAQLEKSRLLSDRFSAERPKGSFSTLEIQRTEQGDSAMYLCASSPWTGGHQETQYFGPGTRLLVL.

The V call is TRBV4-1, the J call TRBJ2-3; 8 bases fit TRBD2. The CDR3 sequence is 17 residues long. Germline V gene data show CDR1 as MGHRA and CDR2 as YSYEKL. J was trimmed by 3 bases and V by 1 base; bases with no gene match: 9. CDR3 protein: CASSQVMQRGKTDTQYF. Here the CDR3 DNA reads TGCGCCAGCAGCCAAGTGATGCAGCGGGGGAAAACAGATACGCAGTATTTT.

The V call is TRBV19, the J call TRBJ2-7, with D possibly matching TRBD1 (6 bases). Trimming removed 4 bases from V and 7 bases from J, with 14 bases in between. The CDR3 contains 13 residues. CDR1 is LNHDA and CDR2 is SQIVND in the germline V gene (reference sequence). The CDR3 protein is CASSRRAGEEQYF. CDR3 bases: TGTGCCAGTAGTAGGCGAGCAGGGGAAGAGCAGTACTTC.

Here the CDR3 DNA reads TGTGCCAGCAGCCTTCAGACCACAGGGGCCTTCAAGGCCTACGAGCAGTACTTC. It encodes CASSLQTTGAFKAYEQYF. V usage is TRBV11-2 and J usage is TRBJ2-7; 7 bases fit TRBD1. The CDR3 contains 18 residues. V lost 5 bases, J lost 2 bases, and 18 bases stayed unmatched. CDR1 is SGHAT, CDR2 FQNNGV, per germline.

The V and J genes are TRBV30 and TRBJ1-5; TRBD1 matches 7 bases. Germline V gives CDR1 GTSNPN, CDR2 SVGIG (reference sequence). This CDR3 is built from 15 residues. Trimming took 0 bases from V and 6 from J; bases not matched to a gene: 8. CDR3 sequence: CAWSVPGDRVQPQHF. For the CDR3, the DNA is TGTGCCTGGAGTGTACCCGGAGACAGGGTTCAGCCCCAGCATTTT.

V gene TRBV19 combines with J gene TRBJ1-2; D is perhaps TRBD1 (5 bases). The V gene's germline CDR1 is LNHDA and CDR2 SQIVND (reference sequence). There are 15 residues in the CDR3. Between the trimmed V and J ends, which lost 5 bases and 5 bases, there was a span of 18 bases. CDR3 nucleotide sequence: TGTGCCAGTAGTGCCAGGGAGGAAGAACCTTATGGCTACACCTTC. This sequence encodes CASSAREEEPYGYTF.

V gene TRBV28 combines with J gene TRBJ1-2, with 9 bases identical to TRBD1. Germline V gene data show CDR1 as MDHEN and CDR2 as SYDVKM. The CDR3 has 14 amino acids. Trimming took 6 bases from V and 8 from J; bases not matched to a gene: 10. Here the CDR3 reads CASRNLQGAVGYTF. CDR3 sequence (DNA): TGTGCCAGCAGAAACCTACAGGGGGCTGTCGGCTACACCTTC.

This chain links TRBV6-4 with TRBJ2-2; D uncertain. The CDR3 is 12 amino acids. Trimming removed 2 bases at V and 7 bases at J, with 5 bases between. The germline V gene has CDR1 MRHNA and CDR2 SNTAGT. CDR3 region: CASSDAGGELFF. CDR3 in DNA: TGTGCCAGCAGTGACGCAGGCGGGGAGCTGTTTTTT.

This chain uses TRBV5-1 with TRBJ1-2, with D possibly matching TRBD1 (5 bases). The germline CDR1 and CDR2 sequences are SGHRS and YFSETQ. The CDR3 extends over 15 amino acids. Between the trimmed V and J ends, which lost 0 bases and 4 bases, there was a span of 13 bases. The CDR3 protein is CASSLAFGGSYGYTF. CDR3 DNA: TGCGCCAGCAGCTTGGCCTTCGGGGGTAGCTATGGCTACACCTTC.

The chain joins TRBV30 to TRBJ2-3; 7 bases agree with TRBD2. Trimming removed 0 bases from V and 1 base from J; junction bases left unmatched: 4. The CDR3 length is 15 residues. The germline V gene has CDR1 GTSNPN and CDR2 SVGIG (reference sequence). The CDR3 DNA reads TGTGCCTGGAGTGTCCGGGGGAGGGGCACAGATACGCAGTATTTT. It is translated as CAWSVRGRGTDTQYF.

As for this clone: The sample holds other DNA sequences that translate to the same CDR3. The chain couples TRBV18 to TRBJ1-4; TRBD1 matches 10 bases. CDR3 length equals 14 residues. Germline loops: CDR1 KGHSH, CDR2 LQKENI. V shed 3 bases, J shed 5 bases, and the junction held 0 bases outside the gene matches. DNA of the CDR3: TGTGCCAGCTCACCGGGACAGGGGAATGAAAAACTGTTTTTT. Amino acid sequence: CASSPGQGNEKLFF.

This clone was found once. The DNA for the CDR3 is TGTGCCAGCAGCTCCCTAGCGGGATGGGATTTAAGGGGGTCATTCACAGATACGCAGTATTTT. Translating gives CASSSLAGWDLRGSFTDTQYF. V is TRBV13 and J is TRBJ2-3; 9 nucleotides align to TRBD2. This CDR3 is 21 amino acids long. The V gene end was trimmed by 4 bases and the J gene end by 2 bases; junction bases not matched to a gene: 22. Germline CDR1 is PRHDT and CDR2 is FYEKMQ (reference sequence).

This clone was counted between two and nine times. The chain recombines TRBV4-2 with TRBJ1-3, with D uncertain. This CDR3 contains 14 residues. Germline assignment: CDR1 LGHNA and CDR2 YNFKEQ. The V end was cut by 1 base, the J end by 4 bases, with 8 bases between. Written as DNA, the CDR3 is TGTGCCAGCAGCCAAGGGTTCGAGGGAAACACCATATATTTT. This sequence encodes CASSQGFEGNTIYF.

This clone was picked up one time. J is TRBJ1-2 and V is TRBV19; perhaps TRBD1 as D (6 bases). The germline V gene encodes CDR1 LNHDA and CDR2 SQIVND (reference sequence). The ends were cut back, 6 bases at V and 5 bases at J, with 37 bases in the middle. The CDR3 is 21 residues long. The CDR3 loop is CASSRLSRGTFAVPSGYGYTF. The CDR3 coding sequence is TGTGCCAGTAGCCGCCTCAGCAGGGGAACGTTCGCGGTCCCCTCTGGGTATGGCTACACCTTC.

This clone was seen a handful of times. The genes are TRBV7-3 and TRBJ2-3; maybe TRBD2 (7 bases). This CDR3 comprises 17 residues. CDR1 is SGHTA, CDR2 FQGTGA, per germline. V lost 0 bases and J 0 bases, leaving 13 bases between the germline ends. The DNA for the CDR3 is TGTGCCAGCAGCTTAACGCCCAGGGGAGGGAGCACAGATACGCAGTATTTT. As protein: CASSLTPRGGSTDTQYF.

The count of this clone is one. This rearrangement joins TRBV6-6 to TRBJ2-1; D not resolved. The germline V and J ends were trimmed by 6 bases and 3 bases, with 3 bases remaining between them. Germline CDR1 and CDR2: MNHNY and SVGAGI (reference sequence). The CDR3 runs 11 residues. The CDR3 reads CASSNYNEQFF. In DNA, the CDR3 is TGTGCCAGCAGCAACTACAATGAGCAGTTCTTC.

For this clone: The same CDR3 arises from other DNA sequences in this sample as well. V usage is TRBV5-1 and J usage is TRBJ2-1; 9 positions agree with TRBD1. The J segment lost 12 bases and the V segment lost 0 bases, leaving 7 bases of the junction unmatched. The CDR3 is 14 amino acids. Germline V gene data show CDR1 as SGHRS and CDR2 as YFSETQ. CDR3 sequence (DNA): TGCGCCAGCAGCTTGGAGGGACAGGGTTATGTGCAGTTCTTC. Translating gives CASSLEGQGYVQFF.

V usage is TRBV5-1 and J usage is TRBJ2-7; weak D call: TRBD2 (5 bases). Per germline, CDR1 SGHRS and CDR2 YFSETQ. The CDR3 contains 14 residues. V lost 2 bases and J 2 bases, leaving 11 bases between the germline ends. The CDR3 sequence is CASSFNPGTYEQYF. The CDR3 nucleotides read TGCGCCAGCAGCTTCAACCCGGGAACCTACGAGCAGTACTTC.

This clone was recorded a few times. The chain employs TRBV10-3 and TRBJ1-5; D unclear. With 6 bases removed from V and 3 bases from J, the gap between germline ends came to 9 bases. The CDR3 runs to 13 residues. Germline CDR1 is ENHRY and CDR2 is SYGVKD. The CDR3 loop is CAISLSVNQPQHF. As DNA, the CDR3 is TGTGCCATCAGCCTTAGCGTCAATCAGCCCCAGCATTTT.